The present TCR beta chain was sequenced within a study of T cells in Graves' hyperthyroidism and ophthalmopathy. This clonotype has a count of ten or more. This CDR3 is 16 amino acids long. Germline V gene sequence: CDR1 SGHTA, CDR2 FQGNSA. Deletions cut 5 bases from V and 1 base from J, with 16 bases between. There were TCR beta CDR3 regions amplified from RNA transcripts. First-round RT-PCR of the TCR CDR3 relied on the HTBI primer set. One entry per CDR3 protein results from TCRdb running MiXCR on the multiplex PCR reads. Of about 600,000 distinct CDR3 sequences listed, approximately 15% were seen once; the top ten hold around 7%.

This clonotype originated in a woman younger than 30 with Graves' ophthalmopathy. The sequenced sample was blood. The genes are TRBV7-2 and TRBJ2-3, with a possible D match to TRBD1 (5 bases). The CDR3 loop is CASSPMTVPGTDTQYF. In nucleotides, the CDR3 is TGTGCCAGCAGCCCAATGACAGTTCCCGGCACAGATACGCAGTATTTT.